Below are 3 T cell receptor beta chains sequenced from a single sample in a study of tumor-infiltrating lymphocytes in primary liver carcinoma. The template, 450 to 650 ng total RNA, yielded TCR beta cDNA made with a constant-region primer. Slightly modified ARM-PCR with three nested multiplex PCR rounds yielded TCR beta libraries. TRBV1-TRBV30 forward primers paired with a C-beta reverse primer were used in the first two PCR rounds, which ran roughly 9 cycles each. Each CDR3 protein gets one entry after TCRdb re-called the multiplex PCR reads with MiXCR. Of around 330,000 distinct CDR3 sequences in the sample, approximately 58% were seen once. Researchers drew blood RNA from unsorted whole blood and extracted germline DNA as well. Sequencing was carried out using peripheral blood. These receptors came from a woman in her 30s with primary liver carcinoma and hepatitis B virus infection.

The V and J genes are TRBV6-2 or TRBV6-3 and TRBJ1-1, with D possibly being TRBD1 (5 bases). The V end lost 3 bases, the J end lost 0 bases, and 20 bases lay between the germline ends. CDR3 length: 18 amino acids. CDR1 and CDR2 from the germline V gene are MNHEY and SVGEGT. The CDR3 nucleotides read TGTGCCAGCAGTTATAGCAAAAGTGATGGGGGAGTGAACACTGAAGCTTTCTTT. This codes for CASSYSKSDGGVNTEAFF.

Notes on this clonotype: A much bigger clone sits one base away, suggesting this may be a read error. The CDR3 sequence: CASTPLGDSLHF. CDR3 nucleotides: TGTGCCAGCACCCCCCTCGGCGATTCCCTCCACTTT. This chain connects TRBV6-6 to TRBJ1-6; D is unresolved. Trimming pared 7 bases from V and 14 bases from J, leaving 15 bases between. The CDR3 is 12 amino acids. From germline, CDR1 is MNHNY and CDR2 SVGAGI (reference sequence).

The table lists this clonotype with many counts. CDR3 coding DNA: TGTGCCAGCAGTAGCACCCCAGGGGGCGATCAGCCCCAGCATTTT. This codes for CASSSTPGGDQPQHF. The chain links TRBV6-5 to TRBJ1-5, with TRBD1 matching 8 bases. After removal of 5 bases from V and 5 bases from J, the junction contained 8 bases not matched to a gene. This CDR3 is 15 amino acids long. Germline values: CDR1 MNHEY, CDR2 SVGAGI.